This TCR beta chain was recorded in a study of cytomegalovirus exposure and HLA in healthy donors. Points from the study as a whole: No immune exposure information besides CMV serostatus was available. For most TCR beta V segments, an earlier analysis put the productive rate at about 87% or about 30% of the time. Per published accounts, TCR beta sequences correctly predicted the HLA-A and HLA-B alleles of most subjects. A missense variant in DCLRE1C was later tied to TCR beta V- and J-gene trimming.

The CDR3 covers 16 residues. Looked up from germline, CDR1 is KGHSH and CDR2 is LQKENI. J was trimmed by 6 bases and V by 3 bases; bases with no gene match: 10. In the case of this clone: Antigen specificity is unknown.

PCR amplification relied on 60 Vbeta primers (plus 13 Jbeta primers). This table comes from immunoSEQ multiplex PCR, and its TCRdb copy is limited to in-frame clones, with some not included. The sample includes some 120,000 clones, about 80% of them seen just once. This TCR came from a young man in good health and CMV-seronegative. The sample consisted of PBMCs. The J gene is TRBJ2-1, the V gene TRBV18; 8 nucleotides match TRBD1. CDR3 DNA: TGTGCCAGCTCACCGCGACAGGGGACCAGGGGCAATGAGCAGTTCTTC. This gives the protein CASSPRQGTRGNEQFF.